This note documents a single T cell receptor beta chain sequence. Profiled with immunoSEQ multiplex PCR; TCRdb holds only in-frame clones, not every one. The table has about 260,000 clones, roughly 88% seen once. From germline, CDR1 is SGHVS and CDR2 FQNEAQ. This CDR3 region has 13 residues. V lost 2 bases and J 6 bases, leaving 10 bases between the germline ends. This record comes from a study of cytomegalovirus exposure and HLA in healthy donors. This chain uses TRBV7-8 with TRBJ1-2; D gene uncertain. The sequenced sample consisted of PBMCs. The sequence came from a woman in her twenties or thirties in good health and CMV-seronegative. DNA for the CDR3: TGTGCCAGCAGCTTACGACTGGGAAATGGCTACACCTTC. It codes for CASSLRLGNGYTF.